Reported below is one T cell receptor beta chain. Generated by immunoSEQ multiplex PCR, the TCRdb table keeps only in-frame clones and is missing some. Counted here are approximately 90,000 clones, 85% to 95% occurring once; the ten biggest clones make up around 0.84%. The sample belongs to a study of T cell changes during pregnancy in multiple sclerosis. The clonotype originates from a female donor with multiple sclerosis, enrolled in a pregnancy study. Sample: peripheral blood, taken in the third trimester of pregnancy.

The CDR3 region has the DNA TGTGCCAGTAGTATAACGGCAGGGGCAGGAAACACCATATATTTT. Amino acid sequence: CASSITAGAGNTIYF. V gene TRBV19 combines with J gene TRBJ1-3, with a weak D call TRBD1 (6 bases). Germline assignment: CDR1 LNHDA and CDR2 SQIVND (reference sequence). With 2 bases removed from V and 4 bases from J, the gap between germline ends came to 12 bases. This CDR3 comprises 15 residues.